The entry below gives a single TCR beta chain sequence along with its context. This specimen comes from a study of control samples from healthy donors and cancer patients. Sequenced by immunoSEQ multiplex PCR; TCRdb stores in-frame clones only, minus some. The data show about 230,000 clones, 82% seen once. J was trimmed by 10 bases and V by 5 bases; bases with no gene match: 3. The CDR3 is made up of 13 amino acids. From germline, CDR1 is SNHLY and CDR2 FYNNEI. The sequenced sample consisted of PBMCs. V usage is TRBV2 and J usage is TRBJ1-6; 9 bases agree with TRBD1. This TCR was sampled from a woman aged 55 to 70 with lung cancer. The CDR3 protein is CASSPGTGSPLHF. CDR3 coding DNA: TGTGCCAGCAGTCCCGGGACAGGGTCACCCCTCCACTTT.